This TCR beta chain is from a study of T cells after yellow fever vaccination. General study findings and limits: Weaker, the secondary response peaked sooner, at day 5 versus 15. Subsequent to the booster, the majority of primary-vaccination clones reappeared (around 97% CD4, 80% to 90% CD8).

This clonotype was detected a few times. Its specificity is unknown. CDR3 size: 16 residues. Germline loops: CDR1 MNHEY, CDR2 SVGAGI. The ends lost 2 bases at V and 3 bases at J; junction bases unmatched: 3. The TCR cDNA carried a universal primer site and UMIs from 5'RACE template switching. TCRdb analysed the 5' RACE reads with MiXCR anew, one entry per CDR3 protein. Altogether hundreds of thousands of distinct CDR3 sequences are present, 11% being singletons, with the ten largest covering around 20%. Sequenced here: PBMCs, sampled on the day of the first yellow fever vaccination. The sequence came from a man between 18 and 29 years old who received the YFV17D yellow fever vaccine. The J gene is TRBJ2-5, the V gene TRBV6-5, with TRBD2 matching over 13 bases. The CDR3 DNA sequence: TGTGCCAGCAGTTACCAAGGACTAGCGGGAGAAGAGACCCAGTACTTC. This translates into CASSYQGLAGEETQYF.